The rows below give T cell receptor beta chains drawn from one sample of a study of T cell repertoires in cytomegalovirus infection. TCRdb reprocessed the reads via MiXCR and lists one record per CDR3 protein. This sample has approximately 100,000 distinct CDR3 sequences; 23% occur once, and the top ten carry about two fifths. The sequencing sample was made of CD8+ T cells from PBMCs. The receptors originated from a human donor in good health (CMV status not recorded). Some clones in this sample may be carry-over from other donors' samples. CDR3s include the opening cysteine and the closing phenylalanine or tryptophan. Each record gives: CDR3 protein, J gene, CDR3 length, V gene.

CASSYGSNQPQHF TRBJ1-5 13 TRBV27
CSARDLSEGFTEAFF TRBJ1-1 15 TRBV20-1
CASSGWTGHTGELFF TRBJ2-2 15 TRBV25-1
CASRRLDGGGHYEQYF TRBJ2-7 16 TRBV27
CASSARQGRGTEAFF TRBJ1-1 15 TRBV7-8
CASSLISGGPQETQYF TRBJ2-5 16 TRBV27
CASSLDSGSKVGELFF TRBJ2-2 16 TRBV7-6
CASLRQGTSYEQYF TRBJ2-7 14 TRBV28
CASSLLGSRETQYF TRBJ2-5 14 TRBV27
CASSLPTGEDEKLFF TRBJ1-4 15 TRBV7-8
CASSDRGQLYGYTF TRBJ1-2 14 TRBV6-2/TRBV6-3
CASSLRGATDTQYF TRBJ2-3 14 TRBV7-2
CASSRAGSGNQPQHF TRBJ1-5 15 TRBV7-9
CASSPLNTWSSYEQYF TRBJ2-7 16 TRBV28
CASSLNGFGYTF TRBJ1-2 12 TRBV7-2
CASSISLAGTDTQYF TRBJ2-3 15 TRBV19
CASSPKETQYF TRBJ2-5 11 TRBV12-3/TRBV12-4
CATSVDRDTGELFF TRBJ2-2 14 TRBV15
CASSRGEGETTGELFF TRBJ2-2 16 TRBV6-6
CASSFLKLGTEAFF TRBJ1-1 14 TRBV5-5
CANSPQTPTNEKLFF TRBJ1-4 15 TRBV7-4
CASSWLMNTEAFF TRBJ1-1 13 TRBV27
CASSYTVGSTEAFF TRBJ1-1 14 TRBV6-2/TRBV6-3
CASSYSGYSSSYEQYF TRBJ2-7 16 TRBV6-5
CASSLMKKTGTYEQYF TRBJ2-7 16 TRBV11-2
CSAPEVLNTEAFF TRBJ1-1 13 TRBV20-1
CSAIGTATYNEQFF TRBJ2-1 14 TRBV20-1
CASSPGKGTRFREQYF TRBJ2-7 16 TRBV7-2
CASSWSGTEAFF TRBJ1-1 12 TRBV12-3/TRBV12-4
CASSPGGGPEAFF TRBJ1-1 13 TRBV9
CATGWNWAFF TRBJ1-1 10 TRBV6-2/TRBV6-3
CASSEFRGSNYGYTF TRBJ1-2 15 TRBV6-1
CASSQDRDRGINEKLFF TRBJ1-4 17 TRBV3-1